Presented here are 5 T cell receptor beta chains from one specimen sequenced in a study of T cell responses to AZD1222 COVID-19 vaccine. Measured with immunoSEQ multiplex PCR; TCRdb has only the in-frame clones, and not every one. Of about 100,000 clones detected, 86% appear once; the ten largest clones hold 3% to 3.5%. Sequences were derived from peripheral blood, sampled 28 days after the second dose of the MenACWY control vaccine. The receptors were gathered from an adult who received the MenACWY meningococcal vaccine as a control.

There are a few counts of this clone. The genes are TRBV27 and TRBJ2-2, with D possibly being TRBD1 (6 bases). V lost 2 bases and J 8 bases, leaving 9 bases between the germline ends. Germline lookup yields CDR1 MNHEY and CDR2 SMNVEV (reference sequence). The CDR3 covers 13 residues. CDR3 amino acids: CASSLQQGGELFF. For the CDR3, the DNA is TGTGCCAGCAGTTTACAACAGGGTGGGGAGCTGTTTTTT.

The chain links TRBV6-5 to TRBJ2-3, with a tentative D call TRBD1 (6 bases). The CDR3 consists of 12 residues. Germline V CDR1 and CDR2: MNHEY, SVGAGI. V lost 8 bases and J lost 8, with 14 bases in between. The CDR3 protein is CASGRLQGTQYF. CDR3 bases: TGTGCCAGCGGACGGTTACAGGGTACGCAGTATTTT.

This CDR3 is CASSLAAAGGYEQYF. In DNA, the CDR3 is TGTGCCAGCAGCTTAGCAGCGGCAGGGGGCTACGAGCAGTACTTC. This rearrangement joins TRBV7-8 to TRBJ2-7, with 7 bases that match TRBD1. Germline values: CDR1 SGHVS, CDR2 FQNEAQ. The CDR3 covers 15 residues. The trim removed 0 bases at V and 3 bases at J, leaving 5 bases unmatched.

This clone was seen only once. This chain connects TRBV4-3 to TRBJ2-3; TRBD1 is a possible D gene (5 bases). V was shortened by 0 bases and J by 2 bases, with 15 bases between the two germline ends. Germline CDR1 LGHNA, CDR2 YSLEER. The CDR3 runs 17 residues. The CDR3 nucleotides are TGCGCCAGCAGCCAAGATTTACAGGCGCCCACCACAGATACGCAGTATTTT. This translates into CASSQDLQAPTTDTQYF.

The chain's CDR3 is CAISDSAGRHNEQFF. The CDR3 nucleotides are TGTGCCATCAGTGACAGCGCAGGGCGGCACAATGAGCAGTTCTTC. The chain carries TRBV10-3 and TRBJ2-1; D is perhaps TRBD1 (5 bases). The CDR3 runs 15 residues. Germline lookup yields CDR1 ENHRY and CDR2 SYGVKD. V lost 3 bases to trimming and J lost 5 bases, with 14 bases between them.